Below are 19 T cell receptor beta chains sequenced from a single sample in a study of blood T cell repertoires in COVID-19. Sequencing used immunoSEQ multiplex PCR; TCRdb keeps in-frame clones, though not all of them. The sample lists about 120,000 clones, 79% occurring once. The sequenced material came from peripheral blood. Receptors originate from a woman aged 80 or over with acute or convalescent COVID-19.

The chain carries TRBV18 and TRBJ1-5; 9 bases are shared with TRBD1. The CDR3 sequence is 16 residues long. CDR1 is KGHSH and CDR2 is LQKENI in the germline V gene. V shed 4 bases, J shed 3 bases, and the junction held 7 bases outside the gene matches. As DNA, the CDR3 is TGTGCCAGCTCACAGGGGACAGGGCTCTACAATCAGCCCCAGCATTTT. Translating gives CASSQGTGLYNQPQHF. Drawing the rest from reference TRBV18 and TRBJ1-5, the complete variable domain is NAGVMQNPRHLVRRRGQEARLRCSPMKGHSHVYWYRQLPEEGLKFMVYLQKENIIDESGMPKERFSAEFPKEGPSILRIQQVVRGDSAAYFCASSQGTGLYNQPQHFGDGTRLSIL.

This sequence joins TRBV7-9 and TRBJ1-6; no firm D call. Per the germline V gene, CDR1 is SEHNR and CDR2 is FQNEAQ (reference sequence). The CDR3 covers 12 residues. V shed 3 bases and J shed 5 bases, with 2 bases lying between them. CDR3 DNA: TGTGCCAGCAGCTTCAATAATTCACCCCTCCACTTT. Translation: CASSFNNSPLHF.

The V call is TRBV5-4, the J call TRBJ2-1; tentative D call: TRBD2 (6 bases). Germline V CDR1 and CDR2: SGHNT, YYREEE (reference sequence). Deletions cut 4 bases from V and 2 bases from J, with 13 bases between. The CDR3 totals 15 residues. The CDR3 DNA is TGTGCCAGCAGCCCGGGAGAGGGCACCTACAATGAGCAGTTCTTC. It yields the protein CASSPGEGTYNEQFF. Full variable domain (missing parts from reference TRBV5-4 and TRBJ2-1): ETGVTQSPTHLIKTRGQQVTLRCSSQSGHNTVSWYQQALGQGPQFIFQYYREEENGRGNFPPRFSGLQFPNYSSELNVNALELDDSALYLCASSPGEGTYNEQFFGPGTRLTVL.

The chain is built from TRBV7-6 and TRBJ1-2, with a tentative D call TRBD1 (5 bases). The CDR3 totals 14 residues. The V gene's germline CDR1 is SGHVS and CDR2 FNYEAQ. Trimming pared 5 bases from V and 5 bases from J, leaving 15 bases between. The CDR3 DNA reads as TGTGCCAGCAGCGAGGCCCGGGGGAATTATGGCTACACCTTC. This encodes CASSEARGNYGYTF. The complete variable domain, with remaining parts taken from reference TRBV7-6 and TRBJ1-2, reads GAGVSQSPRYKVTKRGQDVALRCDPISGHVSLYWYRQALGQGPEFLTYFNYEAQQDKSGLPNDRFSAERPEGSISTLTIQRTEQRDSAMYRCASSEARGNYGYTFGSGTRLTVV.

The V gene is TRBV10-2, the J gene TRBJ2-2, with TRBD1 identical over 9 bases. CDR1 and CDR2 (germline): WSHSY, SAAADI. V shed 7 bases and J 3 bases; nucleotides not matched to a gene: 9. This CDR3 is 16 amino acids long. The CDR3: CASILLGTGHTGELFF. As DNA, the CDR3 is TGCGCCAGCATCCTACTCGGGACAGGGCACACCGGGGAGCTGTTTTTT.

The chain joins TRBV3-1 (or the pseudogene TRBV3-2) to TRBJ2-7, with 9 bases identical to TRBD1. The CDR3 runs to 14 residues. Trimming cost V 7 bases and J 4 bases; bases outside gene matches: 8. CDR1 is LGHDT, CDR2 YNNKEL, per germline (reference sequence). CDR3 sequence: CASKPRDREYEQYF. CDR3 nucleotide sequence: TGTGCCAGCAAGCCCCGGGACAGGGAGTACGAGCAGTACTTC.

Here the CDR3 DNA reads TGTGCCAGCAACCGGGTCAATCAGCCCCAGCATTTT. It encodes CASNRVNQPQHF. The rearrangement links TRBV28 to TRBJ1-5; D remains ambiguous. The germline V gene encodes CDR1 MDHEN and CDR2 SYDVKM. The V end was cut by 7 bases, the J end by 3 bases, with 7 bases between. The CDR3 loop spans 12 amino acids.

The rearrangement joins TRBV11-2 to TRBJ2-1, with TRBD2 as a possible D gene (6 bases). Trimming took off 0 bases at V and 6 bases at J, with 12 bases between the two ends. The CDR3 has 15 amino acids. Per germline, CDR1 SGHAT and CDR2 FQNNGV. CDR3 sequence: CASSLDRLGGNEQFF. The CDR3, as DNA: TGTGCCAGCAGCTTAGATCGACTAGGCGGCAATGAGCAGTTCTTC.

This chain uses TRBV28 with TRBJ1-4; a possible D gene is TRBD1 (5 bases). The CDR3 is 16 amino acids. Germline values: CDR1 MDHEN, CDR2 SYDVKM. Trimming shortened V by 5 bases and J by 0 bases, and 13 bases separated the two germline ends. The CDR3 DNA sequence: TGTGCCAGCAGTCGCAGGGCCCCACCAACTAATGAAAAACTGTTTTTT. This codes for CASSRRAPPTNEKLFF.

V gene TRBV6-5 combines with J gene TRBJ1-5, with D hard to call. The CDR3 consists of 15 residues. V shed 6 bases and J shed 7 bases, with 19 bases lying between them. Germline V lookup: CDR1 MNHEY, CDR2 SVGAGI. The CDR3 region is CASSPGRGPEQPQHF. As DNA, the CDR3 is TGTGCCAGCAGCCCCGGTCGGGGTCCGGAACAGCCCCAGCATTTT.

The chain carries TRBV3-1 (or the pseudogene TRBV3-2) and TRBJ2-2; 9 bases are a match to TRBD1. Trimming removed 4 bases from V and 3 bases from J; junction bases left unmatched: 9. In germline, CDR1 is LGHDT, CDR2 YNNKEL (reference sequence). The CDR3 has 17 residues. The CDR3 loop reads CASSPWTGTGYTGELFF. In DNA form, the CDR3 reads TGTGCCAGCAGCCCATGGACCGGGACAGGGTACACCGGGGAGCTGTTTTTT.

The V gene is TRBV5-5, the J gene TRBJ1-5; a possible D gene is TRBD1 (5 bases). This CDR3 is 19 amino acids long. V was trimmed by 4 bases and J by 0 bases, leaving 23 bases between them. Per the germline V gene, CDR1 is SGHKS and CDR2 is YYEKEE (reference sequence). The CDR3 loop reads CASSPKQDLPNYSNQPQHF. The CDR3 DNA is TGTGCCAGCAGCCCGAAACAGGATCTGCCGAATTATAGCAATCAGCCCCAGCATTTT.

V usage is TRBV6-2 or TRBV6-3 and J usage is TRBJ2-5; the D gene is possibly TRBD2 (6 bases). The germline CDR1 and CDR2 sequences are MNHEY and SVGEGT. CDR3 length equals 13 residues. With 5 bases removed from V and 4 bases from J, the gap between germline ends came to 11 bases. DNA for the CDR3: TGTGCCAGCAGTCGGGACTCCACAGAGACCCAGTACTTC. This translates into CASSRDSTETQYF.

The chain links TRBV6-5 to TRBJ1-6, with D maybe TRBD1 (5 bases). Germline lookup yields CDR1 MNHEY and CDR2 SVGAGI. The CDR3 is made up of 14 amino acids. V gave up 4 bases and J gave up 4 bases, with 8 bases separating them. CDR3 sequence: CASSSGEYNSPLHF. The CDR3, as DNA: TGTGCCAGCAGTTCGGGGGAGTATAATTCACCCCTCCACTTT.

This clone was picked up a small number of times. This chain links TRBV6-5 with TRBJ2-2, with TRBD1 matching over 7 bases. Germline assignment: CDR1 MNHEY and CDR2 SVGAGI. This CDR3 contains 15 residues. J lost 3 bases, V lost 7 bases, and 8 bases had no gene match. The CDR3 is CASNRDSLYTGELFF. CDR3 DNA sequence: TGTGCCAGCAACCGGGACAGCTTATACACCGGGGAGCTGTTTTTT.

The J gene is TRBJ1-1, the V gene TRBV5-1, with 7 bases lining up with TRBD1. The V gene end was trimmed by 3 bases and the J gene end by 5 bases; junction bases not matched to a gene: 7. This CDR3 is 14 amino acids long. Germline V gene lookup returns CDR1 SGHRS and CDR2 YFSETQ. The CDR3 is CASSYQGQMTEAFF. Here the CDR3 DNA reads TGCGCCAGCAGCTACCAGGGACAGATGACTGAAGCTTTCTTT.

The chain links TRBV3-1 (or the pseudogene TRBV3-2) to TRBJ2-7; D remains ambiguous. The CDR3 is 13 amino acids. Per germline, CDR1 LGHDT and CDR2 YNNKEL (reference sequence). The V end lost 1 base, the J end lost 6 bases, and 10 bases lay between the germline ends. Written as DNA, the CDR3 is TGTGCCAGCAGCCAAGGTTTGGGCGTCGAGCAGTACTTC. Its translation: CASSQGLGVEQYF.

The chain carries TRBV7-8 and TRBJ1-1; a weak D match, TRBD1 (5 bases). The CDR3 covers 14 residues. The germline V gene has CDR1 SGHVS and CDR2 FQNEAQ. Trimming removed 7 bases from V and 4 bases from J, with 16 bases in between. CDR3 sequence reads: CASTPRGIGTEAFF. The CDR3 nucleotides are TGTGCCAGCACTCCCCGGGGGATAGGCACTGAAGCTTTCTTT.

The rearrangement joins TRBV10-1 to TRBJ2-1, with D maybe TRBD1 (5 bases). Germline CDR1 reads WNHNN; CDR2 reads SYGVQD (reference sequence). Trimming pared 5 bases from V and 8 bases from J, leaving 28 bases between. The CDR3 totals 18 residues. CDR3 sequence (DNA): TGCGCCAGCAGTCCACGTCCCGCTGGGGCTCCAGAAGGGCATGAGCAGTTCTTC. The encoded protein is CASSPRPAGAPEGHEQFF.